One and the same sample provided the 14 T cell receptor beta chains below, sequenced in a study of blood T cell repertoires in COVID-19. Repertoires were generated with immunoSEQ multiplex PCR, while TCRdb's copy carries only in-frame clones and drops some. The sample yields 150,000 to 200,000 clones, about 86% seen once. The sample comprised peripheral blood. These receptor sequences come from a man aged 50 to 59 with active or convalescent COVID-19.

This clone occurred a few times. This chain connects TRBV29-1 to TRBJ2-2; tentatively, D is TRBD2 (6 bases). V was clipped by 7 bases and J by 6 bases, with 15 bases between them. Germline CDR1 is SQVTM and CDR2 is ANQGSEA. This CDR3 region has 13 residues. The CDR3, as DNA: TGCAGCGCTCAGGAGCCGGGGGCCGGGGAGCTGTTTTTT. The encoded protein is CSAQEPGAGELFF.

The rearrangement joins TRBV7-2 to TRBJ2-1; possibly TRBD2 for D (5 bases). Per the germline V gene, CDR1 is SGHTA and CDR2 is FQGNSA. V lost 2 bases and J lost 6, with 11 bases in between. CDR3 length: 14 amino acids. The chain's CDR3 is CASSLSRGSNEQFF. As DNA, the CDR3 is TGTGCCAGCAGCTTATCTAGAGGGAGCAATGAGCAGTTCTTC.

The chain carries TRBV12-3 or TRBV12-4 and TRBJ1-1, with 7 nucleotides matching TRBD1. V shed 3 bases, J shed 9 bases, and the junction held 7 bases outside the gene matches. The CDR3 is 13 residues long. For the CDR3, the DNA is TGTGCCAGCAGTTTTCTAGGCAGGGGGAAAGCTTTCTTT. It translates to CASSFLGRGKAFF.

The V and J genes are TRBV6-5 and TRBJ1-1; the D is unclear. Trimming removed 0 bases at V and 2 bases at J, with 10 bases between. Germline V gene lookup returns CDR1 MNHEY and CDR2 SVGAGI. The length of the CDR3 is 15 residues. The CDR3 DNA is TGTGCCAGCAGTTACTCGTTGGGAGATAACACTGAAGCTTTCTTT. Protein: CASSYSLGDNTEAFF.

The rearrangement joins TRBV18 to TRBJ2-3, with 10 bases identical to TRBD2. J gave up 1 base and V 2 bases, and 3 bases lay outside the gene matches. The CDR3 extends over 16 amino acids. The germline CDR1 and CDR2 sequences are KGHSH and LQKENI. The CDR3 nucleotides are TGTGCCAGCTCACCAAGGCTAGCGGGGGGCACAGATACGCAGTATTTT. Translation gives CASSPRLAGGTDTQYF.

This chain joins TRBV11-2 and TRBJ2-2, with D perhaps matching TRBD2 (5 bases). The CDR3 has 14 amino acids. Trimming stripped 0 bases from V and 6 bases from J, with 8 bases between. The germline V gene has CDR1 SGHAT and CDR2 FQNNGV. CDR3 in amino acids: CASSLEGRAGELFF. CDR3 coding DNA: TGTGCCAGCAGCTTAGAAGGGAGAGCCGGGGAGCTGTTTTTT.

The chain joins TRBV2 to TRBJ1-2; D is undetermined. Germline V gives CDR1 SNHLY, CDR2 FYNNEI. This CDR3 spans 15 amino acids. Trimming removed 4 bases at V and 3 bases at J, with 15 bases between. The CDR3 reads CASSVRRTVDYGYTF. DNA for the CDR3: TGTGCCAGCAGTGTTAGGAGGACCGTGGACTATGGCTACACCTTC.

The chain recombines TRBV14 with TRBJ1-1; TRBD1 is a possible D gene (6 bases). The V end lost 4 bases, the J end lost 4 bases, and 16 bases lay between the germline ends. The CDR3 covers 15 residues. The germline CDR1 and CDR2 sequences are SGHDN and FVKESK. The CDR3, as DNA: TGTGCCAGCAGCCTCTCGGGGGGGCCGGCCACTGAAGCTTTCTTT. This encodes CASSLSGGPATEAFF. Full variable domain (missing parts from reference TRBV14 and TRBJ1-1): EAGVTQFPSHSVIEKGQTVTLRCDPISGHDNLYWYRRVMGKEIKFLLHFVKESKQDESGMPNNRFLAERTGGTYSTLKVQPAELEDSGVYFCASSLSGGPATEAFFGQGTRLTVV.

About this clone itself: The junction and the germline gene differ at one end; a read error may be behind it. The V and J genes are TRBV6-5 and TRBJ2-7; TRBD1 matches at 8 bases. Germline V lookup: CDR1 MNHEY, CDR2 SVGAGI. This CDR3 is built from 13 residues. CDR3 sequence (DNA): TGTGCCAGCAGTTACAAGGCAGGGGGCCGAGGCACCTTC. Translated, it gives CASSYKAGGRGTF.

The chain links TRBV18 to TRBJ2-3; 9 nucleotides match TRBD1. V lost 6 bases and J lost 0; bases outside the gene matches: 7. This CDR3 is built from 16 residues. CDR1 is KGHSH, CDR2 LQKENI, per germline. CDR3 sequence reads: CASSPTGGGSTDTQYF. In DNA form, the CDR3 reads TGTGCCAGCTCCCCGACAGGGGGTGGGAGCACAGATACGCAGTATTTT.

The chain carries TRBV2 and TRBJ1-1, with a possible D match to TRBD1 (5 bases). Germline-derived CDR1 and CDR2 are SNHLY and FYNNEI. The CDR3 consists of 12 residues. V lost 7 bases and J lost 8, with 14 bases in between. The CDR3 coding sequence is TGTGCCAGCATATTGGTTGGGGCAGAAGCTTTCTTT. Its protein is CASILVGAEAFF.

The rearrangement uses TRBV7-2 and TRBJ1-5, with D possibly matching TRBD1 (5 bases). The CDR3 extends over 13 amino acids. With 5 bases removed from V and 14 bases from J, the gap between germline ends came to 19 bases. The germline CDR1 and CDR2 sequences are SGHTA and FQGNSA. CDR3 in amino acids: CASSPYLDRVEHF. DNA of the CDR3: TGTGCCAGCAGCCCCTACCTTGACAGAGTCGAGCATTTT.

Details on this clone: Compared with germline, one end of the junction differs, possibly owing to a read error. The chain uses TRBV6-2 or TRBV6-3 and TRBJ2-5; 8 nucleotides match TRBD1. This CDR3 contains 17 residues. The germline V gene encodes CDR1 MNHEY and CDR2 SVGEGT. The CDR3 DNA reads TGTGCCAGCAGTGACTCAGGGGGCGGGTTACCCTCGGAGACCCAGTACTTC. This sequence encodes CASSDSGGGLPSETQYF.

The chain has TRBV3-1 (or the pseudogene TRBV3-2) and TRBJ2-5; weak D call: TRBD1 (6 bases). The V and J ends lost 2 bases and 0 bases respectively, with 10 bases between them. The CDR3 runs 15 residues. Germline V lookup: CDR1 LGHDT, CDR2 YNNKEL (reference sequence). CDR3 sequence (DNA): TGTGCCAGCAGCCAAACTCGACAGGACCAAGAGACCCAGTACTTC. Protein: CASSQTRQDQETQYF.